These T cell receptor beta chains were read from a single sample in a study of sequential checkpoint blockade in melanoma. Here immunoSEQ multiplex PCR was the method, and the copy in TCRdb shows in-frame clones only, minus some. Counted here are approximately 2,500 clones, approximately 25% occurring once; the ten biggest clones make up about 17%. The sample consisted of tumor tissue (inferred from file names), taken from a patient given nivolumab and ipilimumab in sequence. The receptors derive from a human donor with melanoma. Both conserved end residues are part of each CDR3. The D gene is left open where the match is weak. Size values are once, few and many counts, or a class for expanded clones, and some rows have none.

J gene: TRBJ1-6; D gene: .; clone size: few; V gene: TRBV11-3; CDR3 protein: CASSLPTLGYSPLHF; CDR3 DNA: TGTGCCAGCAGCTTGCCGACCCTGGGGTATTCACCCCTCCACTTT
J gene: TRBJ2-7; D gene: TRBD1; clone size: few; V gene: TRBV11-3; CDR3 protein: CASSLERRGQGYYEQYF; CDR3 DNA: TGTGCCAGCAGCTTAGAGAGAAGGGGACAGGGGTACTACGAGCAGTACTTC
J gene: TRBJ1-1; D gene: .; clone size: .; V gene: TRBV10-3; CDR3 protein: CAISESSSSGTVEAFF; CDR3 DNA: TGTGCCATCAGTGAGTCCTCATCATCAGGAACTGTTGAAGCTTTCTTT
J gene: TRBJ1-5; D gene: TRBD1; clone size: few; V gene: TRBV9; CDR3 protein: CASSLDRDQPQHF; CDR3 DNA: TGTGCCAGCAGCCTGGACAGGGATCAGCCCCAGCATTTT
J gene: TRBJ1-2; D gene: TRBD1; clone size: .; V gene: TRBV5-1; CDR3 protein: CASSPNPGQGAYGYTF; CDR3 DNA: TGCGCCAGCAGCCCGAATCCGGGACAGGGGGCATATGGCTACACCTTC
J gene: TRBJ2-3; D gene: TRBD2; clone size: .; V gene: TRBV12-5; CDR3 protein: CASILRGGAPDTQYF; CDR3 DNA: TGTGCCAGCATTCTCCGCGGGGGGGCGCCAGATACGCAGTATTTT
J gene: TRBJ1-5; D gene: TRBD1; clone size: .; V gene: TRBV19; CDR3 protein: CASRDRDGGSQPQHF; CDR3 DNA: TGTGCCAGTAGGGACAGGGACGGGGGGTCTCAGCCCCAGCATTTT
J gene: TRBJ2-7; D gene: TRBD2; clone size: .; V gene: TRBV29-1; CDR3 protein: CSVSTSGGSYEQYF; CDR3 DNA: TGCAGCGTTTCGACTAGCGGGGGCTCCTACGAGCAGTACTTC
J gene: TRBJ2-3; D gene: TRBD2; clone size: .; V gene: TRBV19; CDR3 protein: CASTRTRIRSDTQYF; CDR3 DNA: TGTGCCAGTACCCGGACTAGAATTCGTTCAGATACGCAGTATTTT
J gene: TRBJ1-1; D gene: .; clone size: .; V gene: TRBV9; CDR3 protein: CASSVGMNTEAFF; CDR3 DNA: TGTGCCAGCAGCGTAGGCATGAACACTGAAGCTTTCTTT
J gene: TRBJ1-3; D gene: TRBD1; clone size: .; V gene: TRBV18; CDR3 protein: CASSPYPPLDRSNGNTIYF; CDR3 DNA: TGTGCCAGCTCACCATACCCCCCTCTGGACAGGTCGAACGGAAACACCATATATTTT
J gene: TRBJ2-1; D gene: TRBD1; clone size: .; V gene: TRBV19; CDR3 protein: CASSIRRDRVF; CDR3 DNA: TGTGCCAGTAGTATCCGTAGGGACAGGGTCTTC
J gene: TRBJ1-1; D gene: .; clone size: few; V gene: TRBV1; CDR3 protein: CASSQEPSVQGRRTKAFF; CDR3 DNA: TGCGCCAGCAGCCAAGAGCCCTCGGTACAGGGCCGGAGGACTAAAGCTTTCTTT
J gene: TRBJ2-1; D gene: .; clone size: few; V gene: TRBV5-1; CDR3 protein: CASSPTGDHYNEQFF; CDR3 DNA: TGCGCCAGCAGTCCGACGGGGGATCACTACAATGAGCAGTTCTTC
J gene: TRBJ1-1; D gene: TRBD1; clone size: .; V gene: TRBV7-6; CDR3 protein: CASSRDRGNTEAFF; CDR3 DNA: TGTGCCAGCAGCAGGGACAGGGGGAACACTGAAGCTTTCTTT
J gene: TRBJ2-5; D gene: TRBD2; clone size: .; V gene: TRBV11-3; CDR3 protein: CASSFSGASRGQETQYF; CDR3 DNA: TGTGCCAGCAGCTTTAGCGGGGCTAGCCGGGGGCAAGAGACCCAGTACTTC
J gene: TRBJ2-5; D gene: TRBD1; clone size: .; V gene: TRBV11-3; CDR3 protein: CASSKMLGQQETQYF; CDR3 DNA: TGTGCCAGCAGCAAAATGCTGGGACAGCAAGAGACCCAGTACTTC
J gene: TRBJ2-7; D gene: .; clone size: .; V gene: TRBV19; CDR3 protein: CASSPRGLSYEQYF; CDR3 DNA: TGTGCCAGTAGTCCCCGTGGGCTCTCCTACGAGCAGTACTTC
J gene: TRBJ1-6; D gene: .; clone size: .; V gene: TRBV28; CDR3 protein: CASSSPWQERVGSPLHF; CDR3 DNA: TGTGCCAGCAGTTCTCCCTGGCAGGAGAGGGTTGGGTCACCCCTCCACTTT
J gene: TRBJ1-1; D gene: TRBD1; clone size: .; V gene: TRBV6-8; CDR3 protein: CASIRTGGTEAFF; CDR3 DNA: TGTGCCAGCATCCGTACAGGGGGCACTGAAGCTTTCTTT
J gene: TRBJ1-6; D gene: .; clone size: .; V gene: TRBV15; CDR3 protein: CATSRVEGIGNSPLHF; CDR3 DNA: TGTGCCACCAGCAGAGTGGAGGGTATTGGTAATTCACCCCTCCACTTT
J gene: TRBJ2-1; D gene: TRBD2; clone size: .; V gene: TRBV11-3; CDR3 protein: CASSNSRTSDRNEQFF; CDR3 DNA: TGTGCCAGCAGCAACTCTCGGACTAGCGACAGGAATGAGCAGTTCTTC
J gene: TRBJ2-1; D gene: TRBD2; clone size: .; V gene: TRBV10-3; CDR3 protein: CASSEGGGAEDEQFF; CDR3 DNA: TGTGCCAGCAGCGAGGGCGGGGGGGCAGAGGATGAGCAGTTCTTC
J gene: TRBJ2-5; D gene: TRBD2; clone size: few; V gene: TRBV6-8; CDR3 protein: CASSDLLAGGTQYF; CDR3 DNA: TGTGCCAGCAGTGATCTGCTAGCGGGGGGGACCCAGTACTTC
J gene: TRBJ2-7; D gene: .; clone size: few; V gene: TRBV11-3; CDR3 protein: CASTPRPTSYEQYF; CDR3 DNA: TGTGCCAGCACCCCGAGGCCCACCTCCTACGAGCAGTACTTC
J gene: TRBJ2-1; D gene: .; clone size: few; V gene: TRBV6-8; CDR3 protein: CASSYSNSPGGGDNEQFF; CDR3 DNA: TGTGCCAGCAGTTACTCGAATTCACCGGGGGGCGGGGACAATGAGCAGTTCTTC
J gene: TRBJ2-5; D gene: .; clone size: few; V gene: TRBV7-5; CDR3 protein: CASSLFGRGQFQETQYF; CDR3 DNA: TGTGCCAGCAGCTTGTTTGGCAGGGGGCAATTCCAAGAGACCCAGTACTTC
J gene: TRBJ1-1; D gene: .; clone size: medium-sized; V gene: TRBV6-8; CDR3 protein: CASRWTYGTEAFF; CDR3 DNA: TGTGCCAGCAGGTGGACATATGGCACTGAAGCTTTCTTT
J gene: TRBJ2-3; D gene: TRBD2; clone size: .; V gene: TRBV19; CDR3 protein: CASSTVQGLAVIDTQYF; CDR3 DNA: TGTGCCAGTAGTACGGTCCAGGGACTAGCGGTAATAGATACGCAGTATTTT
J gene: TRBJ1-4; D gene: .; clone size: few; V gene: TRBV6-8; CDR3 protein: CASSTRGGNLGQLFF; CDR3 DNA: TGTGCCAGCAGTACTCGCGGGGGGAATTTGGGGCAACTGTTTTTT
J gene: TRBJ2-7; D gene: .; clone size: medium-sized; V gene: TRBV1; CDR3 protein: CASSQRDRDYEQYF; CDR3 DNA: TGCGCCAGCAGCCAGAGAGACAGGGACTACGAGCAGTACTTC
J gene: TRBJ1-1; D gene: .; clone size: few; V gene: TRBV6-7; CDR3 protein: CASTPGTEAFF; CDR3 DNA: TGTGCCAGCACCCCGGGGACTGAAGCTTTCTTT
J gene: TRBJ2-3; D gene: .; clone size: .; V gene: TRBV11-3; CDR3 protein: CASSFDGNTDTQYF; CDR3 DNA: TGTGCCAGCAGCTTCGACGGTAACACAGATACGCAGTATTTT
J gene: TRBJ2-2; D gene: TRBD2; clone size: few; V gene: TRBV11-3; CDR3 protein: CASSSAGGITGELFF; CDR3 DNA: TGTGCCAGCAGCTCGGCGGGGGGGATCACCGGGGAGCTGTTTTTT
J gene: TRBJ2-7; D gene: .; clone size: .; V gene: TRBV7-8; CDR3 protein: CASSPRGGGYEQYF; CDR3 DNA: TGTGCCAGCAGCCCGCGTGGGGGTGGGTACGAGCAGTACTTC
J gene: TRBJ1-4; D gene: .; clone size: .; V gene: TRBV5-1; CDR3 protein: CASSLLGASTNEKLFF; CDR3 DNA: TGCGCCAGCAGCTTGCTCGGGGCGTCAACTAATGAAAAACTGTTTTTT
J gene: TRBJ2-7; D gene: TRBD1; clone size: .; V gene: TRBV7-4; CDR3 protein: CASSVRGTGGSYEQYF; CDR3 DNA: TGTGCCAGCAGCGTTAGGGGGACAGGTGGCTCCTACGAGCAGTACTTC